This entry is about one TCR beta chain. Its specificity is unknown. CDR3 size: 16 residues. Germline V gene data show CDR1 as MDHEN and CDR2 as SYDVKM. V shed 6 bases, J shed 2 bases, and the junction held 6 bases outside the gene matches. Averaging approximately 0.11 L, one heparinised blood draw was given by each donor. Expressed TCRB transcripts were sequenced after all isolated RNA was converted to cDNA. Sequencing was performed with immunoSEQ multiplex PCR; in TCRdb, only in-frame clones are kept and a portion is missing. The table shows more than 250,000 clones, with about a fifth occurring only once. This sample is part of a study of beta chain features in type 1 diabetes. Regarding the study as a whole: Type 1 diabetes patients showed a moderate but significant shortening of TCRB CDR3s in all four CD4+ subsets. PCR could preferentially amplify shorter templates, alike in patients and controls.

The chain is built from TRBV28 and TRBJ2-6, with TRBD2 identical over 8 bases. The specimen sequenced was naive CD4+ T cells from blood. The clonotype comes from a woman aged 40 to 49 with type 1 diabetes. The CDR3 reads CASSSPGGTGANVLTF. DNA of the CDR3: TGTGCCAGCAGCTCCCCGGGGGGGACTGGGGCCAACGTCCTGACTTTC.